Included here is one T cell receptor (beta chain) sequence, with context. No antigen is known for it. The input lacks base qualities; no much larger clone sits a single base away. Participants in the prospective study were aged about 18 to 95 years, lived in approximately 26 United States geographic areas, and enrolled through a virtual design. To assign participants to cohorts, the prospective study relied on clinical history that participants themselves reported in a screening survey and a study questionnaire. ImmuneRACE Cohort 3 recovered participants were defined by two consecutive negative NP/OP PCR tests, healthcare professional clearance, or symptom resolution. In the prospective study, mobile phlebotomists collected whole blood, serum and a nasopharyngeal or oropharyngeal swab from each participant. Participants in the prospective study had the option to provide additional blood draws and questionnaires over a roughly 2-month period. Before DNA extraction, prospective study blood samples were shipped either frozen or at room temperature.

The germline V end is reduced by 1 base and the J end by 2 bases; junction bases left unmatched: 1. The CDR3, from cysteine to phenylalanine, totals 15 residues. CDR3 DNA is the only sequence kept; it has 45 bases, read in frame from the first base. The germline V gene (reference sequence) gives CDR1 as LNHDA and CDR2 as SQIVND. The data were obtained in a study of blood T cell repertoires in COVID-19 (dated by TCRdb to between 2020 and 2021). Some background on the complete study: Collaborator samples came from the United States, Italy and Spain and covered acute and convalescent phases of COVID-19. The material from the prospective study consisted of cDNA or gDNA derived from T cells, B-cell-depleted T cells, or PBMCs. Deeply sampled blood TCRbeta repertoires from subjects exposed to, actively infected with, or recovered from COVID-19 were included in the dataset. The repertoires were released in a freely available public database intended as a resource for research on the immune response to SARS-CoV-2. The samples were drawn from the first 160 participants of the ongoing ImmuneRACE study and from 950 to 1,500 subjects provided by 6 global collaborators. Nearly every sample came with metadata listing a de-identified subject ID, COVID-19 status, age in years and sex. Where available, HLA class I and class II types were taken from metadata supplied by the sample provider and were not determined by assay-based typing.

TCRbeta CDR3 regions were amplified from genomic DNA using the immunoSEQ Assay, a bias-controlled multiplex PCR. As for the original processing: The number of nucleated cells in each sample was estimated from the amplification of reference gene primers within the assay. Sequence reads were collapsed and filtered to measure the absolute abundance of every unique TCRbeta CDR3 rearrangement. Productive Simpson clonality was computed per sample as the square root of Simpson's diversity index over productive rearrangements. In its TCRdb copy, this immuneACCESS table keeps in-frame sequences only and misses some clones. Where compared with another copy, unresolved V genes explain less than half of these, and the others have no known cause. From that table come the V and J calls and clone size; the DNA was used to work out D and trimming. The sample contains some 500,000 clones, 85% to 90% of them found a single time. Approximately 2% of the sample is taken by the ten largest.

Study-wide findings and limitations: Clinical and demographic metadata were provided uncurated, with the amount varying by source and participant.

Rearrangement joined TRBV19 to TRBJ1-2; 10 nucleotides in the junction match TRBD1. Sequenced input: PBMCs or T cells enriched from blood (not recorded which). The source of this sequence is a woman aged 40 to 55 who had recovered from COVID-19. In nucleotides, the sequence is TGTGCCAGTAGTATAGGACAGGGGGCAAACTATGGCTACACCTTC. This is translated as CASSIGQGANYGYTF.